One and the same sample provided the 2 T cell receptor beta chains below, sequenced in a study of blood T cell repertoires in COVID-19. Produced via immunoSEQ multiplex PCR; TCRdb's table is partial and in-frame only. The table includes 97,000 or so clones, approximately 82% detected once. Specimen: peripheral blood. The receptors come from a man between 70 and 80 years old with active or convalescent COVID-19.

The chain carries TRBV15 and TRBJ2-1; D unresolved. The V gene's germline CDR1 is LNHNV and CDR2 YYDKDF (reference sequence). This CDR3 is built from 13 residues. V lost 5 bases and J lost 8, with 13 bases in between. CDR3 sequence: CATSVAPQDEQFF. Written as DNA, the CDR3 is TGTGCCACCAGCGTGGCCCCGCAGGATGAGCAGTTCTTC.

V gene TRBV24-1 combines with J gene TRBJ2-5; a weak D match, TRBD2 (5 bases). This CDR3 is built from 12 residues. Germline CDR1 reads KGHDR; CDR2 reads SFDVKD. Trimming left V 4 bases short and J 9 bases short, with 11 bases between. The CDR3, as DNA: TGTGCCACCAGTGACCCACACGGGGCCCAGTACTTC. Protein: CATSDPHGAQYF.